Below, 15 T cell receptor beta chains from the same sample are listed, as sequenced in a study of blood T cell repertoires in COVID-19. The repertoire was sequenced with immunoSEQ multiplex PCR; TCRdb's copy has only in-frame clones and lacks some. The table includes around 200,000 clones, about 83% detected once. Sequenced input: peripheral blood. The receptors stem from a woman in her thirties with COVID-19, enrolled during active disease.

This chain links TRBV6-2 or TRBV6-3 with TRBJ1-5, with no clear D. The V end was cut by 2 bases, the J end by 3 bases, with 11 bases between. This CDR3 is built from 15 residues. CDR1 and CDR2 (germline): MNHEY, SVGEGT. The CDR3 loop reads CASSYSGSYNQPQHF. CDR3 bases: TGTGCCAGCAGTTACAGCGGATCTTACAATCAGCCCCAGCATTTT.

Details on this clone: At the DNA level, this CDR3 is encoded by other sequences in the same sample as well. The chain has TRBV30 and TRBJ2-5; TRBD1 aligns across 9 bases. Unmatched junction bases numbered 2, after V lost 0 bases and J lost 3 bases. The CDR3 consists of 14 residues. CDR1 is GTSNPN and CDR2 is SVGIG in the germline V gene (reference sequence). CDR3 coding DNA: TGTGCCTGGAGTGTCGGGACAGGGAAAGAGACCCAGTACTTC. Encoded protein: CAWSVGTGKETQYF.

The V gene is TRBV10-3, the J gene TRBJ2-1; D is possibly TRBD2 (5 bases). The CDR3 spans 14 residues. Trimming left V 6 bases short and J 5 bases short, with 14 bases between. The germline V gene has CDR1 ENHRY and CDR2 SYGVKD. Written as DNA, the CDR3 is TGTGCCATCAGCGTACTAGGATTAGACAATGAGCAGTTCTTC. Its protein product is CAISVLGLDNEQFF.

The V gene is TRBV7-9, the J gene TRBJ2-1; 8 bases are a match to TRBD2. Germline V CDR1 and CDR2: SEHNR, FQNEAQ (reference sequence). This CDR3 contains 15 residues. V was clipped by 4 bases and J by 3 bases; unmatched bases: 5. The CDR3, as DNA: TGTGCCAGCAGCTCTAGCGGGCTTATCTACAATGAGCAGTTCTTC. This gives the protein CASSSSGLIYNEQFF.

This clone was counted a few times. The chain joins TRBV2 to TRBJ2-3; 10 bases match TRBD1. Trimming at V came to 3 bases and at J to 3 bases, leaving 6 bases not matched to a gene. Germline CDR1 reads SNHLY; CDR2 reads FYNNEI. This CDR3 has 16 amino acids. The CDR3 nucleotides are TGTGCCAGCAGTGACTTAGGACAGGGGGGTACAGATACGCAGTATTTT. It yields the protein CASSDLGQGGTDTQYF.

The chain is built from TRBV19 and TRBJ2-1; D is undetermined. Germline values: CDR1 LNHDA, CDR2 SQIVND (reference sequence). CDR3 size: 12 residues. With 3 bases removed from V and 10 bases from J, the gap between germline ends came to 10 bases. CDR3 region: CASSIVLGEQFF. CDR3 bases: TGTGCCAGTAGTATCGTCCTCGGGGAGCAGTTCTTC.

The V and J genes are TRBV5-4 and TRBJ2-1, with D possibly TRBD1 on 6 matching bases. The CDR3 spans 13 residues. Germline CDR1 reads SGHNT; CDR2 reads YYREEE (reference sequence). V was pared by 4 bases and J by 8 bases, with 13 bases between. Here the CDR3 DNA reads TGTGCCAGCAGCCTGCAGGGGTGGGATGAGCAGTTCTTC. It codes for CASSLQGWDEQFF.

CDR3 sequence: CASSSTSGGSLWDEQFF. CDR3 nucleotides: TGTGCCAGCAGCAGTACTAGCGGGGGGAGCCTGTGGGATGAGCAGTTCTTC. V usage is TRBV5-6 and J usage is TRBJ2-1, with 12 bases lining up with TRBD2. CDR1 is SGHDT, CDR2 YYEEEE, per germline. The CDR3 has 17 residues. J gave up 8 bases and V 4 bases, and 13 bases lay outside the gene matches.

V gene TRBV19 combines with J gene TRBJ2-1; D uncertain. V was cut by 4 bases and J by 6 bases, with 10 bases left in between. The CDR3 has 13 amino acids. Germline V gives CDR1 LNHDA, CDR2 SQIVND (reference sequence). In nucleotides, the CDR3 is TGTGCCAGTAGTAGTGCTAGAACCAATGAGCAGTTCTTC. Translation gives CASSSARTNEQFF. The full variable domain, in which reference TRBV19 and TRBJ2-1 provide the parts outside the CDR3, is DGGITQSPKYLFRKEGQNVTLSCEQNLNHDAMYWYRQDPGQGLRLIYYSQIVNDFQKGDIAEGYSVSREKKESFPLTVTSAQKNPTAFYLCASSSARTNEQFFGPGTRLTVL.

The J gene is TRBJ1-5, the V gene TRBV18; weak D call: TRBD1 (5 bases). Trimming removed 5 bases at V and 4 bases at J, with 12 bases between. From germline, CDR1 is KGHSH and CDR2 LQKENI. CDR3 length: 14 residues. CDR3 sequence reads: CASSGGTSNQPQHF. For the CDR3, the DNA is TGTGCCAGCTCAGGGGGGACTTCAAATCAGCCCCAGCATTTT.

V is TRBV6-2 or TRBV6-3 and J is TRBJ1-5; the D gene is possibly TRBD1 (5 bases). V was clipped by 4 bases and J by 2 bases, with 24 bases between them. Per the germline V gene, CDR1 is MNHEY and CDR2 is SVGEGT. This CDR3 contains 19 residues. Here the CDR3 reads CASSSTPFPGGGGNQPQHF. The DNA of the CDR3 is TGTGCCAGCAGTTCGACTCCCTTTCCTGGGGGAGGCGGCAATCAGCCCCAGCATTTT.

This sequence joins TRBV4-2 and TRBJ2-1; 8 bases are a match to TRBD2. The V gene end was trimmed by 0 bases and the J gene end by 4 bases; junction bases not matched to a gene: 11. CDR1 is LGHNA, CDR2 YNFKEQ, per germline. This CDR3 is built from 18 residues. For the CDR3, the DNA is TGTGCCAGCAGCCAAGATAATATGGCGGGGGGTCCTTACAATGAGCAGTTCTTC. Residues: CASSQDNMAGGPYNEQFF.

A remark on this clone: The sample holds other DNA sequences that translate to the same CDR3. The rearrangement joins TRBV18 to TRBJ2-1, with TRBD2 matching 14 bases. V lost 3 bases, J lost 7 bases, and 2 bases stayed unmatched. Germline V lookup: CDR1 KGHSH, CDR2 LQKENI. This CDR3 is built from 15 residues. This CDR3 reads CASSPGLAGDNEQFF. For the CDR3, the DNA is TGTGCCAGCTCACCGGGACTAGCGGGAGATAATGAGCAGTTCTTC.

The V call is TRBV27, the J call TRBJ2-7; 8 bases align to TRBD1. This CDR3 has 16 residues. Germline values: CDR1 MNHEY, CDR2 SMNVEV (reference sequence). The V segment lost 5 bases and the J segment 0 bases; nucleotides outside the gene matches: 9. This CDR3 is CASSPSTGATSYEQYF. The CDR3 bases are TGTGCCAGCAGTCCATCGACAGGGGCCACCTCCTACGAGCAGTACTTC.

The J gene is TRBJ2-3, the V gene TRBV6-4; maybe TRBD1 (6 bases). CDR3 size: 14 residues. Per germline, CDR1 MRHNA and CDR2 SNTAGT. V lost 9 bases to trimming and J lost 2 bases, with 15 bases between them. The CDR3 region is CARLIGDNTDTQYF. CDR3 nucleotides: TGTGCCAGGCTGATTGGGGACAACACAGATACGCAGTATTTT.